Shown below are 6 T cell receptor beta chains from a single sample sequenced in a study of T cell repertoires in cytomegalovirus infection. TCRdb analysed the reads with MiXCR anew, one entry per CDR3 protein. This table holds 150,000 to 200,000 distinct CDR3 sequences, about a sixth found once. Input material: CD8+ T cells from PBMCs. The source is a human donor in good health (CMV status not recorded). Some clones in this sample may be carry-over from other donors' samples.

This clonotype was seen only a few times. The chain is built from TRBV6-6 and TRBJ2-1; TRBD1 agrees at 8 bases. The CDR3 runs to 15 residues. CDR1 MNHNY and CDR2 SVGAGI come from the germline V gene (reference sequence). Trimming cost V 7 bases and J 4 bases; bases outside gene matches: 9. CDR3 sequence reads: CASILGQGPYNEQFF. CDR3 DNA sequence: TGTGCCAGCATCCTAGGACAGGGACCATACAATGAGCAGTTCTTC.

The V gene is TRBV6-2 or TRBV6-3, the J gene TRBJ1-5, with 8 bases aligning to TRBD1. The V segment lost 6 bases and the J segment 6 bases; nucleotides outside the gene matches: 13. Germline lookup yields CDR1 MNHEY and CDR2 SVGEGT. The CDR3 is 16 residues long. CDR3 loop: CASRTAAYRGIQPQHF. CDR3 sequence (DNA): TGTGCCAGCAGGACTGCAGCCTACAGGGGGATTCAGCCCCAGCATTTT.

Concerning this clonotype itself: One junction end does not reproduce the germline sequence, and a read error may be involved. V is TRBV6-2 or TRBV6-3 and J is TRBJ2-1, with D perhaps TRBD2 (6 bases). The CDR3 totals 11 residues. Germline values: CDR1 MNHEY, CDR2 SVGEGT. Written as DNA, the CDR3 is TGTGCCAGCAGATCCCTCTTGTCGGGGACTTTC. This sequence encodes CASRSLLSGTF.

This chain links TRBV7-2 with TRBJ1-4; D possibly corresponds to TRBD1 (5 bases). There are 16 residues in the CDR3. With 5 bases removed from V and 5 bases from J, the gap between germline ends came to 18 bases. Per the germline V gene, CDR1 is SGHTA and CDR2 is FQGNSA. In DNA form, the CDR3 reads TGTGCCAGCAGCGTAATACCCACCGCAGGGAATGAAAAACTGTTTTTT. This gives the protein CASSVIPTAGNEKLFF.

This clonotype has more than one count but fewer than ten. This sequence joins TRBV27 and TRBJ2-2; D remains unclear. This CDR3 has 15 amino acids. With 3 bases removed from V and 1 base from J, the gap between germline ends came to 9 bases. The germline gives CDR1 MNHEY, CDR2 SMNVEV (reference sequence). The CDR3 nucleotides are TGTGCCAGCAGTTTGTACCTGCTGAACACCGGGGAGCTGTTTTTT. Its translation is CASSLYLLNTGELFF.

This chain joins TRBV7-8 and TRBJ1-5, with D tentatively TRBD1 (6 bases). Germline assignment: CDR1 SGHVS and CDR2 FQNEAQ. V was shortened by 5 bases and J by 4 bases, with 18 bases between the two germline ends. The CDR3 consists of 16 residues. The CDR3 nucleotides are TGTGCCAGCAGCCAATTTGTCTGGGGGGCTAATCAGCCCCAGCATTTT. Translated, it gives CASSQFVWGANQPQHF.